This TCR beta chain was captured in a study of post-analysis software for immune sequencing data. Unique molecular identifiers were present in the TCR beta cDNA libraries. From roughly 1 to 10 million T cells, 450,000 to 550,000 cDNA molecules were obtained. TCRdb processed the PCR reads anew with MiXCR; each CDR3 protein has one entry. In the table there are 600,000 to 700,000 distinct CDR3 sequences, around 64% of which are singletons. Study observations and caveats: The study found TRBV5-6, TRBV5-1 and TRBV20-1 among about 5 TRBV segments more frequent in patients than controls. For normalized Chao1 diversity, multiple sclerosis patients scored significantly lower than controls did.

With 8 bases removed from V and 0 bases from J, the gap between germline ends came to 10 bases. Germline values: CDR1 MNHEY, CDR2 SVGEGT. This CDR3 has 13 amino acids. This clonotype appeared a few times. Antigen unknown. Sequencing was performed on blood. The clonotype comes from a girl aged 2 to 10 with multiple sclerosis. The V gene is TRBV6-2 or TRBV6-3, the J gene TRBJ2-5; D unresolved. In DNA, the CDR3 is TGTGCCAGCGTGCCGGAACACCAAGAGACCCAGTACTTC. This encodes CASVPEHQETQYF.